A selection of T cell receptor beta chains follows, all from one sample in a study of molecular identifiers for immune sequencing clone quantification. TCRdb reprocessed the PCR reads with MiXCR, giving one entry per CDR3 protein. The sample consists of 550,000 to 750,000 distinct CDR3 sequences, 20% of them appearing once. Sequencing used naive CD8+ T cells from blood, with Jurkat cell RNA spiked in. These receptor sequences come from a human donor in good health. Some libraries in this study had Jurkat cell RNA spiked in. CDR3s include the opening cysteine and the closing phenylalanine or tryptophan. The D gene is left open where the match is weak. Only part of the rows carry a size: once, few, many, or a class if the clone is expanded.

cdr3_length j_call v_call clone_size d_call cdr3_aa cdr3_nt
18 TRBJ1-2 TRBV6-2/TRBV6-3 once TRBD1 CASSYSEGGGLMNYGYTF TGTGCCAGCAGTTACTCGGAAGGGGGCGGACTCATGAACTATGGCTACACCTTC
18 TRBJ1-1 TRBV29-1 NA NA CSVELQENRVGGHTEAFF TGCAGCGTTGAACTCCAGGAGAACCGGGTAGGGGGTCACACTGAAGCTTTCTTT
18 TRBJ2-2 TRBV12-3/TRBV12-4 many NA CASRLKWGGPMNTGELFF TGTGCCAGCAGGTTAAAATGGGGGGGCCCAATGAACACCGGGGAGCTGTTTTTT
15 TRBJ2-7 TRBV9 NA TRBD1 CASSFTGTGRDEQYF TGTGCCAGCAGCTTCACCGGGACAGGGCGCGACGAGCAGTACTTC
15 TRBJ2-7 TRBV4-3 many NA CASSQDIQGRDEQYF TGCGCCAGCAGCCAAGATATCCAGGGTAGGGACGAGCAGTACTTC
15 TRBJ1-5 TRBV12-3/TRBV12-4 many NA CASSLAGGVGQPQHF TGTGCCAGCAGTTTAGCAGGGGGGGTAGGACAGCCCCAGCATTTT
15 TRBJ2-1 TRBV9 few NA CASSVGGGASDEQFF TGTGCCAGCAGCGTAGGGGGGGGCGCTTCGGATGAGCAGTTCTTC
17 TRBJ1-6 TRBV15 NA NA CATSRDLREEYNSPLHF TGTGCCACCAGCAGAGATCTGAGGGAGGAGTATAATTCACCCCTCCACTTT
15 TRBJ1-5 TRBV4-3 few TRBD1 CASSQDDRENQPQHF TGCGCCAGCAGCCAAGACGACAGGGAAAATCAGCCCCAGCATTTT
20 TRBJ2-1 TRBV4-3 NA TRBD2 CASSQDSTSGRGGSYNEQFF TGCGCCAGCAGCCAAGATAGTACTAGCGGGAGAGGGGGGTCCTACAATGAGCAGTTCTTC
16 TRBJ2-1 TRBV2 many NA CASSENSPEATNEQFF TGTGCCAGCAGTGAGAACAGCCCAGAGGCTACCAATGAGCAGTTCTTC
16 TRBJ1-4 TRBV2 NA NA CASSEAGDTTNEKLFF TGTGCCAGCAGTGAGGCAGGAGATACAACTAATGAAAAACTGTTTTTT
15 TRBJ1-1 TRBV5-4 NA NA CASSSASLWDTEAFF TGTGCCAGCAGCTCCGCCTCCCTGTGGGACACTGAAGCTTTCTTT
15 TRBJ1-5 TRBV9 many TRBD1 CASSRGGLSNQPQHF TGTGCCAGCAGCAGAGGGGGCCTTAGCAATCAGCCCCAGCATTTT
16 TRBJ2-3 TRBV13 many NA CASTSLEGRERNTQYF TGTGCCAGCACCTCCCTCGAGGGCAGGGAGCGGAATACGCAGTATTTT
19 TRBJ2-7 TRBV6-2/TRBV6-3 NA TRBD2 CASSYTETRLAGVTYEQYF TGTGCCAGCAGTTACACCGAAACCCGCCTAGCGGGGGTGACCTACGAGCAGTACTTC
15 TRBJ2-5 TRBV5-1 many TRBD2 CASSGEGLAGETQYF TGCGCCAGCAGCGGGGAGGGACTAGCGGGAGAGACCCAGTACTTC
14 TRBJ2-4 TRBV6-6 many NA CASSYTTYENIQYF TGTGCCAGCAGTTACACTACCTATGAAAACATTCAGTACTTC
17 TRBJ2-5 TRBV3-1 few TRBD2 CASSQGTSGRVQETQYF TGTGCCAGCAGCCAAGGGACTAGCGGGAGGGTTCAAGAGACCCAGTACTTC
14 TRBJ1-1 TRBV4-3 many NA CASSQRGGDAEAFF TGCGCCAGCAGCCAAAGGGGCGGGGACGCTGAAGCTTTCTTT